The 15 T cell receptor beta chains listed next were all sequenced from one sample in a study of cytomegalovirus exposure and HLA in healthy donors. The PCR ran on 60 Vbeta and 13 Jbeta primers. This table comes from immunoSEQ multiplex PCR, and its TCRdb copy is limited to in-frame clones, with some not included. The sample carries 98,000 or so clones, 70% to 80% recorded once. Sequenced sample: PBMCs. The receptors stem from a man aged 55 to 70 in good health and CMV-seropositive.

This chain uses TRBV6-5 with TRBJ2-5; a weak D match, TRBD1 (6 bases). The J call may be faulty, since TRBJ2-7 better matches the DNA end. Germline CDR1 reads MNHEY; CDR2 reads SVGAGI. This CDR3 is built from 15 residues. The CDR3 reads CASSITGNWGYEQYF. The CDR3 DNA sequence: TGTGCCAGCAGTATAACAGGGAACTGGGGCTACGAGCAGTACTTC.

The rearrangement uses TRBV15 and TRBJ2-2; the match to TRBD2 covers 8 bases. The CDR3 is 16 amino acids. Germline V gene data show CDR1 as LNHNV and CDR2 as YYDKDF (reference sequence). The ends lost 8 bases at V and 2 bases at J; junction bases unmatched: 10. The CDR3 DNA sequence: TGTGCCACCTCTGAGCCGGGACTAGGCAACACCGGGGAGCTGTTTTTT. Protein: CATSEPGLGNTGELFF.

The chain employs TRBV13 and TRBJ1-1, with D maybe TRBD1 (6 bases). Per germline, CDR1 PRHDT and CDR2 FYEKMQ (reference sequence). The CDR3 runs to 13 residues. Trimming pared 1 base from V and 6 bases from J, leaving 9 bases between. CDR3 nucleotide sequence: TGTGCCAGCAGCTTAGACAGGGTGGCTGAAGCTTTCTTT. Translation gives CASSLDRVAEAFF. The entire variable domain, with the rest obtained from reference TRBV13 and TRBJ1-1, is as follows: AAGVIQSPRHLIKEKRETATLKCYPIPRHDTVYWYQQGPGQDPQFLISFYEKMQSDKGSIPDRFSAQQFSDYHSELNMSSLELGDSALYFCASSLDRVAEAFFGQGTRLTVV.

The chain combines TRBV27 with TRBJ2-2; no clear D gene. CDR1 MNHEY and CDR2 SMNVEV come from the germline V gene (reference sequence). The CDR3 is made up of 14 amino acids. Trimming removed 3 bases at V and 3 bases at J, with 8 bases between. The CDR3 sequence: CASSLRLDTGELFF. CDR3 in DNA: TGTGCCAGCAGTTTGCGACTGGACACCGGGGAGCTGTTTTTT.

The rearrangement uses TRBV30 and TRBJ2-7; D gene unclear. CDR1 is GTSNPN and CDR2 is SVGIG in the germline V gene (reference sequence). Trimming removed 4 bases from V and 0 bases from J, with 19 bases in between. The CDR3 runs to 16 residues. The CDR3 spells CAWIPRWAKISYEQYF. The CDR3 DNA reads as TGTGCCTGGATTCCCCGGTGGGCGAAGATCTCCTACGAGCAGTACTTC.

The gene calls are TRBV6-5 and TRBJ1-2, with 7 bases matching TRBD1. V lost 5 bases to trimming and J lost 3 bases; unmatched junction nucleotides: 9. The CDR3 length is 15 residues. CDR1 and CDR2 (germline): MNHEY, SVGAGI. CDR3 region: CASSIGQALHYGYTF. CDR3 DNA sequence: TGTGCCAGCAGTATCGGACAGGCGCTCCACTATGGCTACACCTTC.

This clone was seen more than once but under ten times. Within the sample, other DNA sequences also encode this same CDR3. The V call is TRBV19, the J call TRBJ2-6; D call uncertain. V was clipped by 8 bases and J by 0 bases, with 11 bases between them. The CDR3 covers 15 residues. CDR1 and CDR2 (germline): LNHDA, SQIVND (reference sequence). The CDR3 loop is CASFSVASGANVLTF. DNA of the CDR3: TGTGCCAGTTTTAGTGTAGCCTCTGGGGCCAACGTCCTGACTTTC.

About this clone: The junction departs from germline at one end; a sequencing error may be responsible. The chain links TRBV7-7 to TRBJ2-2; D is ambiguous. From germline, CDR1 is SSHAT and CDR2 FNYEAQ (reference sequence). This CDR3 is 15 amino acids long. The CDR3 DNA reads as TGTGCTAGCAGCTTGATTGGCGGCATCGCCGGGGAGCTGTTTTTT. Translation gives CASSLIGGIAGELFF.

A remark on this clone: A junction end diverges from the germline sequence, so it may reflect a read error. Other DNA variants within this sample encode the same CDR3. The rearrangement joins TRBV2 to TRBJ2-7; 10 bases are a match to TRBD1. The V gene's germline CDR1 is SNHLY and CDR2 FYNNEI. The length of the CDR3 is 15 residues. The CDR3 DNA is TGCGCCAGCAGAGAGGGACAGGGGTTCACCTACGAGCAGTACTTC. Amino acids: CASREGQGFTYEQYF.

The chain combines TRBV30 with TRBJ1-2; 7 bases line up with TRBD1. The CDR3 totals 12 residues. Unmatched junction bases numbered 5, after V lost 7 bases and J lost 3 bases. Germline CDR1 and CDR2: GTSNPN and SVGIG (reference sequence). In DNA, the CDR3 is TGTGCCTTAACCGGGACAGACTATGGCTACACCTTC. Protein sequence: CALTGTDYGYTF.

The rearrangement joins TRBV6-1 to TRBJ1-6, with D tentatively TRBD1 (5 bases). Trimming pared 0 bases from V and 5 bases from J, leaving 23 bases between. Germline V CDR1 and CDR2: MNHNS, SASEGT. The CDR3 loop spans 20 amino acids. DNA of the CDR3: TGTGCCAGCAGTGAAGCGCACGTTTACGGGACTTCAGCAAATAATTCACCCCTCCACTTT. This translates into CASSEAHVYGTSANNSPLHF.

The CDR3 sequence is CALAEWDTEAFF. In DNA, the CDR3 is TGTGCCTTAGCAGAGTGGGACACTGAAGCTTTCTTT. V usage is TRBV30 and J usage is TRBJ1-1; no reliable D call. CDR1 is GTSNPN and CDR2 is SVGIG in the germline V gene (reference sequence). V was clipped by 7 bases and J by 3 bases, with 12 bases between them. The CDR3 has 12 residues. Full variable domain (missing parts from reference TRBV30 and TRBJ1-1): SQTIHQWPATLVQPVGSPLSLECTVEGTSNPNLYWYRQAAGRGLQLLFYSVGIGQISSEVPQNLSASRPQDRQFILSSKKLLLSDSGFYLCALAEWDTEAFFGQGTRLTVV.

The chain couples TRBV10-3 to TRBJ2-1; 14 nucleotides line up with TRBD2. Unmatched junction bases numbered 9, after V lost 0 bases and J lost 2 bases. The CDR3 is made up of 20 amino acids. The germline gives CDR1 ENHRY, CDR2 SYGVKD. Here the CDR3 DNA reads TGTGCCATCAGTGAGTCGGACTTCGGGACTAGCGGGGGCACCTACAATGAGCAGTTCTTC. This translates into CAISESDFGTSGGTYNEQFF.

The chain carries TRBV29-1 and TRBJ1-2; D is undetermined. Germline assignment: CDR1 SQVTM and CDR2 ANQGSEA. The CDR3 is 12 residues long. The CDR3 loop reads CSGRHLNYGYTF. For the CDR3, the DNA is TGCAGTGGGCGACATCTAAACTATGGCTACACCTTC.

The chain joins TRBV30 to TRBJ2-7; D is possibly TRBD1 (5 bases). Trimming stripped 8 bases from V and 1 base from J, with 12 bases between. Looked up from germline, CDR1 is GTSNPN and CDR2 is SVGIG (reference sequence). The CDR3 consists of 12 residues. The CDR3 is CASRQGSYEQYF. The DNA of the CDR3 is TGTGCCAGCAGGCAGGGATCCTACGAGCAGTACTTC.